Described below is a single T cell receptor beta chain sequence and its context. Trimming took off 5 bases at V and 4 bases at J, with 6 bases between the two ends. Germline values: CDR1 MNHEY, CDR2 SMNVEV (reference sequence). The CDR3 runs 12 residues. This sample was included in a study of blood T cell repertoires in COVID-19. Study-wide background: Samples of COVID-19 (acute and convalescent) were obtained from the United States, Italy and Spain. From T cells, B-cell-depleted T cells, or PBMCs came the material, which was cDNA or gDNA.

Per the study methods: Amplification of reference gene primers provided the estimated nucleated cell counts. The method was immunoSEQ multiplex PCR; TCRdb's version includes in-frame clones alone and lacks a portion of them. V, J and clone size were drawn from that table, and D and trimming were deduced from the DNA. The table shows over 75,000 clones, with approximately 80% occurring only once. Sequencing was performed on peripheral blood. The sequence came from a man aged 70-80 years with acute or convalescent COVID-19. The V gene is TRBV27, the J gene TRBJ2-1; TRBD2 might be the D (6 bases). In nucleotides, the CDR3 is TGTGCCAGCAGTCGGGGGTACAATGAGCAGTTCTTC. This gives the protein CASSRGYNEQFF.